The present T cell receptor (beta chain) was sequenced within a study of T cell clusters in autoimmune cytopenias. The study, taken as a whole, reports: A dominant lymphoma-associated repertoire apparently masked the cluster-lack signature in secondary cytopenia versus chronic lymphocytic leukemia. Primary autoimmune cytopenia patients seemingly lacked the physiological T cell clusters found in healthy donors.

TRB was amplified by touch-down multiplex PCR, primer pools A and B combined. One entry per CDR3 protein, without DNA, is what TCRdb gives after re-calling the multiplex PCR reads. This sample lists fewer than 3,000 distinct CDR3 sequences; its ten largest clones have approximately 9.3%. Frequency places this clonotype as large. Its target is not known. CDR3 length equals 15 residues. The germline V gene has CDR1 SQVTM and CDR2 ANQGSEA. TRB amplification used roughly 250 ng of peripheral blood genomic DNA. Material for sequencing was peripheral blood. The chain uses TRBV29-1 and TRBJ2-1; the D call from TCRdb, TRBD2, cannot be confirmed without DNA. This receptor was obtained from a human donor with an autoimmune cytopenia or autoimmune hepatitis (not recorded which). The CDR3 reads CSVSKGEASYNEQFF.